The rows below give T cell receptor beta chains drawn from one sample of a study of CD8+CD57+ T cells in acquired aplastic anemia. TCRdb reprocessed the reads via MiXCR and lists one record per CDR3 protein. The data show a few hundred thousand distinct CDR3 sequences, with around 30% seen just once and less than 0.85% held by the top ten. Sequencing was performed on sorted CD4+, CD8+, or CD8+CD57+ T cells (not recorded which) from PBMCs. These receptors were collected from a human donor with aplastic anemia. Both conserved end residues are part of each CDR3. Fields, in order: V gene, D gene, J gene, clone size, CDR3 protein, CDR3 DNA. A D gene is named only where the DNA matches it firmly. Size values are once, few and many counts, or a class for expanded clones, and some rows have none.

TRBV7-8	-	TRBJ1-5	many	CASSAQPGSGNQPQHF	TGTGCCAGCAGCGCCCAACCAGGGTCGGGCAATCAGCCCCAGCATTTT
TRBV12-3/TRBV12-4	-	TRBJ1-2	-	CASSRKGQTVYYGYTF	TGTGCCAGCAGTAGGAAAGGACAGACGGTGTACTATGGCTACACCTTC
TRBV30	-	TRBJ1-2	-	CAWSNPEPATNYGYTF	TGTGCCTGGAGTAACCCGGAACCAGCGACTAACTATGGCTACACCTTC
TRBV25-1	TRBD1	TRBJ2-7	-	CASSFPGGSEQYF	TGTGCCAGCAGTTTCCCAGGGGGCAGCGAGCAGTACTTC
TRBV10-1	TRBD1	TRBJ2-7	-	CASNPMTGMYEQYF	TGCGCCAGCAACCCAATGACAGGGATGTACGAGCAGTACTTC
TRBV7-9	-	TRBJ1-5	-	CASSLSRAMPQHF	TGTGCCAGCAGCTTAAGTCGTGCGATGCCCCAGCATTTT
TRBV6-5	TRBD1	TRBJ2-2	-	CASSYLKGARTGELFF	TGTGCCAGCAGTTACCTTAAGGGGGCGAGGACCGGGGAGCTGTTTTTT
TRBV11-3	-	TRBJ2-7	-	CASSGTGTSGEQYF	TGTGCCAGCAGCGGAACCGGGACCTCGGGAGAGCAGTACTTC
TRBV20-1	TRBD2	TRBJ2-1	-	CSARDGGGSYNEQFF	TGCAGTGCTAGAGATGGGGGGGGTTCCTACAATGAGCAGTTCTTC
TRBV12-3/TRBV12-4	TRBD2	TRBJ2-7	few	CASSLGLAGASYEQYF	TGTGCCAGCAGTTTAGGGCTAGCGGGGGCCTCCTACGAGCAGTACTTC
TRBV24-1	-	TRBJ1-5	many	CATAQGSNQPQHF	TGTGCCACCGCCCAGGGGAGCAATCAGCCCCAGCATTTT
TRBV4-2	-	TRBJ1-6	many	CASSQVGDLPNSPLHF	TGTGCCAGCAGCCAAGTGGGAGACCTTCCTAATTCACCCCTCCACTTT
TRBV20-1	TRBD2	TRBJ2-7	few	CSAWDYISYEQYF	TGCAGTGCCTGGGACTATATCTCCTACGAGCAGTACTTC
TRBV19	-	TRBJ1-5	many	CASRETVSNQPQHF	TGTGCCAGTAGGGAGACAGTTAGCAATCAGCCCCAGCATTTT
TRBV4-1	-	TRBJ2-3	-	CASSQDLGGHTQYF	TGCGCCAGCAGCCAAGACCTGGGGGGACATACGCAGTATTTT
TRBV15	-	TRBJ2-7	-	CAALLDTSSEQYF	TGTGCTGCTCTGCTGGACACCTCCTCCGAGCAGTACTTC
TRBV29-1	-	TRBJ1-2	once	CSVLRGNYGYTF	TGCAGCGTGTTGAGGGGGAACTATGGCTACACCTTC
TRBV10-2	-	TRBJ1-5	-	CASSELHQPQHF	TGCGCCAGCTCCGAACTACATCAGCCCCAGCATTTT
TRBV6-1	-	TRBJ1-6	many	CASSPSTDGTPLHF	TGTGCCAGCAGCCCTTCCACAGATGGGACACCCCTCCACTTT
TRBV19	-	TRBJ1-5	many	CASSIRLTDGNQPQHF	TGTGCCAGTAGTATCCGACTTACCGATGGCAATCAGCCCCAGCATTTT
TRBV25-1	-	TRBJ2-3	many	CAGSRGSTDTQYF	TGTGCCGGCAGCCGGGGCAGCACAGATACGCAGTATTTT
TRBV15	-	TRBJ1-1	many	CATSRDMTRLLGEAFF	TGTGCCACCAGCAGAGACATGACCCGCCTTCTCGGAGAAGCTTTCTTT
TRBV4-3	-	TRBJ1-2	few	CASSQDTETYGYTF	TGCGCCAGCAGCCAAGACACGGAGACCTATGGCTACACCTTC
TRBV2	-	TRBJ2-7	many	CAFTEYAGDEQYF	TGTGCCTTTACCGAATATGCAGGGGACGAGCAGTACTTC
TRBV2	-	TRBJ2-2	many	CASSSTREAGELFF	TGTGCCAGCAGTTCAACCCGGGAAGCCGGGGAGCTGTTTTTT
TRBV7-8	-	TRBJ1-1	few	CASSLAFWNTEAFF	TGTGCCAGCAGCTTAGCCTTTTGGAACACTGAAGCTTTCTTT
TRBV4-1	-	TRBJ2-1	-	CASSQGGGAYNEQFF	TGCGCCAGCAGCCAGGGGGGAGGTGCCTACAATGAGCAGTTCTTC
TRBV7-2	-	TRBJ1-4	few	CASSLFARQSATNEKLFF	TGTGCCAGCAGCTTATTTGCTCGACAGAGTGCAACTAATGAAAAACTGTTTTTT
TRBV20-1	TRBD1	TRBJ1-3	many	CSANRGGNTIYF	TGCAGTGCGAACAGGGGTGGAAACACCATATATTTT
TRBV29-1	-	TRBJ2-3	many	CSVEVLASTTDTQYF	TGCAGCGTTGAGGTCTTAGCCTCCACCACAGATACGCAGTATTTT
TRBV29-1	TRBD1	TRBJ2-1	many	CSVDPTGVGEQFF	TGCAGCGTTGACCCGACAGGGGTGGGTGAGCAGTTCTTC
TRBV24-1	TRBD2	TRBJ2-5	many	CATSDLAGTSGQETQYF	TGTGCCACCAGTGATTTGGCCGGGACTAGCGGCCAAGAGACCCAGTACTTC
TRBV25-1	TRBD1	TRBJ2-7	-	CASRPTGAYEQYF	TGTGCCAGCAGGCCGACAGGGGCTTACGAGCAGTACTTC
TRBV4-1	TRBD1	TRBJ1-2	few	CASNQPTGGSAYGYTF	TGCGCCAGCAACCAACCGACAGGGGGTAGTGCCTATGGCTACACCTTC
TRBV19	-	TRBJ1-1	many	CASSTGLPEAFF	TGTGCCAGTAGCACAGGGCTCCCTGAAGCTTTCTTT
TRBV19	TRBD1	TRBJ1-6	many	CASSSRSRGIGHSPLHF	TGTGCCAGTAGTAGCCGGAGCAGGGGGATCGGTCACTCACCCCTCCACTTT
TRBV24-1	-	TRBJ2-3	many	CATSDRKGGTDTQYF	TGTGCCACCAGTGATCGTAAAGGGGGAACAGATACGCAGTATTTT
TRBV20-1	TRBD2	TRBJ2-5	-	CSAVTSGQETQYF	TGCAGTGCTGTGACTAGCGGACAAGAGACCCAGTACTTC
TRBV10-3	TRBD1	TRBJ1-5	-	CASSEARTGGQPQHF	TGTGCCAGCAGTGAAGCCCGGACAGGTGGTCAGCCCCAGCATTTT
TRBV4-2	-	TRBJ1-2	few	CASSQQGPRYGYTF	TGTGCCAGCAGCCAGCAGGGACCAAGATATGGCTACACCTTC
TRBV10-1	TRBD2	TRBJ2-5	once	CASSEPLGGFQETQYF	TGCGCCAGCAGTGAGCCTCTGGGGGGGTTCCAAGAGACCCAGTACTTC
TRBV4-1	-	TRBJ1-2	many	CASSQVSYYGYTF	TGCGCCAGCAGCCAAGTTTCGTACTATGGCTACACCTTC
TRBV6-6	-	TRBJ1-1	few	CASSYRGWNTEAFF	TGTGCCAGCAGTTACCGGGGGTGGAACACTGAAGCTTTCTTT
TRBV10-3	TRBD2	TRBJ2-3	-	CAIAGVGTDTQYF	TGTGCCATCGCGGGGGTCGGCACAGATACGCAGTATTTT
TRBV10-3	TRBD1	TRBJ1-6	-	CATLQGADSPLHF	TGTGCCACCTTACAGGGGGCAGATTCACCCCTCCACTTT
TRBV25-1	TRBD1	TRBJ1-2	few	CASSRTGTDDGYTF	TGTGCCAGCAGTCGGACCGGGACAGATGATGGCTACACCTTC
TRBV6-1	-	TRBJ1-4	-	CASSEGGAEKLFF	TGTGCCAGCAGTGAAGGGGGAGCGGAAAAACTGTTTTTT
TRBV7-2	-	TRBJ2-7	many	CASSPRSVAEQYF	TGTGCCAGCAGCCCGCGCAGCGTGGCCGAGCAGTACTTC
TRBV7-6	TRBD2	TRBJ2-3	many	CASSFLAADTQYF	TGTGCCAGCAGCTTTCTAGCGGCAGATACGCAGTATTTT
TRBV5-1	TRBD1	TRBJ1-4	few	CASSPGQANEKLFF	TGCGCCAGCAGTCCGGGACAGGCGAATGAAAAACTGTTTTTT
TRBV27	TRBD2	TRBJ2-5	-	CASSFLAGRTETQYF	TGTGCCAGCAGTTTTCTAGCGGGTCGTACAGAGACCCAGTACTTC
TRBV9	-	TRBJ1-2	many	CASSVDSNYGYTF	TGTGCCAGCAGCGTTGACAGTAACTATGGCTACACCTTC
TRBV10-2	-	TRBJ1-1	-	CASPLPGEAFF	TGCGCCAGCCCCCTTCCCGGTGAAGCTTTCTTT